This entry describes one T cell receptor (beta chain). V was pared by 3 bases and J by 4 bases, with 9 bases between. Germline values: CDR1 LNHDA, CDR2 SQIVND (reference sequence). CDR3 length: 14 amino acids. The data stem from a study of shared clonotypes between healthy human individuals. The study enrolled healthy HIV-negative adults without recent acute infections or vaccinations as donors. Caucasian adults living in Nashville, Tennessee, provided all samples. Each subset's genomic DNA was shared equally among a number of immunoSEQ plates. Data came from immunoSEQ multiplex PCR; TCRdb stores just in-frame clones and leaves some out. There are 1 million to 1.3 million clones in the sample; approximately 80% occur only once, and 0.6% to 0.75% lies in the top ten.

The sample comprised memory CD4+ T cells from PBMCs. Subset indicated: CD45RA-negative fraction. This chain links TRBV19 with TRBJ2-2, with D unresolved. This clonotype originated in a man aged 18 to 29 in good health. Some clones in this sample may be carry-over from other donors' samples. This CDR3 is CASSIQQGTGELFF. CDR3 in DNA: TGTGCCAGTAGTATCCAGCAAGGCACCGGGGAGCTGTTTTTT.